This TCR beta chain appears in the sequencing data of a study of neoadjuvant anti-PD-1 for oral cavity cancer (dated by TCRdb to the early 2020s). For the wider study: Three to four biweekly doses of nivolumab at 3 mg/kg were mostly administered to patients before curative-intent surgical resection. For patients who did not progress, a fourth nivolumab dose was given around day 43, followed by definitive surgical resection on days 50-56. Under RECIST 1.1, patients with complete response, partial response or stable disease were classed as responders, and patients with progression were classed as non-responders. The parent correlative cohort had about eleven patients and a response rate of more than 25%. General findings and caveats noted by the study authors: Higher pretreatment blood Treg/Th17 ratios correlated with both higher pretreatment blood TCRbeta clonality and lower post-treatment tumor TCRbeta clonality. Only three patients per response group were included in the TCR analyses, and the authors called for validation in larger cohorts. Greater tumor shrinkage correlated with larger post-treatment sizes of preexisting intratumoral clones, which suggests that expansion of preexisting clones contributed to response.

Via the germline V gene (reference sequence), CDR1 is SEHNR and CDR2 FQNEAQ. The cysteine opens and the phenylalanine closes a CDR3 of 17 amino acids. The kept DNA is CDR3 alone, 51 bases in frame from the first base. Deletion took 6 bases off V and 2 bases off J, with a span of 20 bases between the germline ends. Taken with the paper, the label for time point translates to: before neoadjuvant nivolumab. Patients had been newly diagnosed with stage II-IVA oral cavity squamous cell carcinoma, and no prior systemic or radiation treatment had been given to the patients. The cohort was composed of patients with HPV-negative, locally advanced oral cavity squamous cell carcinoma. Samples were obtained from a longitudinal correlative study of a single-arm phase II trial of neoadjuvant nivolumab in oral cavity squamous cell carcinoma. Genomic DNA-based TCRbeta sequencing was performed on subject-matched pre- and post-treatment PBMCs and tumors from three responders and three non-responders. For tumor tissue, genomic DNA extraction relied on the Maxwell RSC DNA from Tissue kit.

On this clone itself: Its antigen remains undetermined. The record has no base qualities; no much larger clone is one base away.

Survey sequencing of tumors used two replicates per sample, and the tumor libraries mostly started from 4.5 to 5.5 ug of input genomic DNA. The immunoSEQ hsTCRbeta kit was used to prepare TCRbeta libraries, following the manufacturer's instructions. The completed libraries were mixed into a single pool at 3 nM, then sequenced with an Illumina NovaSeq 6000 S4 flow cell. The authors' pipeline ran thus. Raw data preprocessing and quality control were performed with the immunoSEQ Analyzer. The analysis was limited to productive rearrangements, and each clonotype was defined by a unique CDR3 amino acid sequence. Repertoire clonality was estimated as the Gini-Simpson index, which was calculated using the R package tcR. Student's t test was used to compare Gini indices, and Pearson correlation was used to assess associations with tumor size change. TCRdb mirrors the immuneACCESS table, restricted to in-frame sequences. Some clones are absent from its copies; in checked studies, under half trace to an unresolved V gene, and the reason for the others is unknown. The D gene and trimming were derived from the DNA, and the V and J assignments and clone size from that table. This sample gives under 7,000 clones in total; roughly 60% of them show up just once. Around 8% of the sample comes from the top ten.

This TCR came from a person aged 40 to 85 with oral cavity squamous cell carcinoma. The material was tumor tissue, obtained before nivolumab (anti-PD-1) treatment. The chain uses TRBV7-9 and TRBJ2-1, with the D gene call left open. The DNA sequence is given as TGTGCCAGCAGTTTCCCCGGGCCCACGGTGGCCTACAATGAGCAGTTCTTC. It translates as CASSFPGPTVAYNEQFF.